What follows is one T cell receptor (beta chain) and its context. Its antigen is as yet unknown. This entry is derived from a study of cytomegalovirus exposure and HLA in healthy donors. General study results and limits: Analysis was performed later, and it showed HLA-associated TCR beta chains to be more clonally expanded than equally common others.

It was with 60 Vbeta and 13 Jbeta primers that the PCR ran. Data came from immunoSEQ multiplex PCR; TCRdb stores just in-frame clones and leaves some out. The sample comprises about 120,000 clones, approximately 78% of which are singletons, and around 2% rests with the top ten. Germline V gene data show CDR1 as SGHRS and CDR2 as YFSETQ. This CDR3 contains 14 residues. Trimming pared 2 bases from V and 2 bases from J, leaving 9 bases between. The rearrangement links TRBV5-1 to TRBJ2-3; D may be TRBD2 (6 bases). Sequencing was performed on PBMCs. This TCR derives from a man in his forties in good health and CMV-seronegative. The CDR3 reads CASSFSGDTDTQYF. CDR3 DNA sequence: TGCGCCAGCAGCTTTAGCGGAGACACAGATACGCAGTATTTT.